Listed below are T cell receptor beta chains from one sample, sequenced in a study of CD8+CD57+ T cells in acquired aplastic anemia. TCRdb used MiXCR to reprocess the reads, holding one entry per CDR3 protein. The table includes under 500,000 distinct CDR3 sequences, around 32% detected once. Input material: sorted CD4+, CD8+, or CD8+CD57+ T cells (not recorded which) from PBMCs. The receptors stem from a human donor with aplastic anemia. Both conserved end residues are part of each CDR3. The D gene is left open where the match is weak. Rows may omit the clone size; those that give it use once, few, many or a size class.

D | J | size | V | DNA | CDR3
. | TRBJ1-3 | many | TRBV19 | TGTGCCAGTTCCCTGGGTCCTGACTCTGGAAACACCATATATTTT | CASSLGPDSGNTIYF
TRBD1 | TRBJ2-5 | many | TRBV2 | TGTGCCAGCACGTTGACAGGGGTAGGGGAGACCCAGTACTTC | CASTLTGVGETQYF
. | TRBJ2-7 | many | TRBV20-1 | TGCAGTGCTAGACCGGAGAACGGCTACGAGCAGTACTTC | CSARPENGYEQYF
TRBD1 | TRBJ2-7 | many | TRBV20-1 | TGCAGTGCTAGAGGGGCAGGAGGACAGGGGGCTTACGAGCAGTACTTC | CSARGAGGQGAYEQYF
. | TRBJ2-5 | . | TRBV7-6 | TGTGCCAGCAGCTTAGGTTCCCGGGGATCTTGGGAGACCCAGTACTTC | CASSLGSRGSWETQYF
TRBD2 | TRBJ2-1 | once | TRBV7-6 | TGTGCCAGCAGCTTGTCCGCCGGGACTAGCACGTACGAGCAGTTCTTC | CASSLSAGTSTYEQFF
TRBD1 | TRBJ1-2 | many | TRBV19 | TGTGCCAGTAAAACCGTAGGGACAGACTCACTCTATGGCTACACCTTC | CASKTVGTDSLYGYTF
TRBD1 | TRBJ2-5 | . | TRBV2 | TGTGCCAGCAGTTCACCGGGACAGGGGGATCAAGAGACCCAGTACTTC | CASSSPGQGDQETQYF
. | TRBJ1-5 | few | TRBV11-2 | TGTGCCAGCAGCTTAGTTCAGGGCCGGGGTCAGCCCCAGCATTTT | CASSLVQGRGQPQHF
TRBD2 | TRBJ2-7 | . | TRBV25-1 | TGTGCCAGCAGCAGCTCGGGAGGGCCGACCCCCTACGAGCAGTACTTC | CASSSSGGPTPYEQYF
. | TRBJ2-5 | . | TRBV9 | TGTGCCAGCAGCGTAGGGCTAGCGTTAGGGGAGACCCAGTACTTC | CASSVGLALGETQYF
TRBD2 | TRBJ2-3 | . | TRBV9 | TGTGCCAGCAGCGTAGTTGCGGGAGATGGCACAGATACGCAGTATTTT | CASSVVAGDGTDTQYF
TRBD2 | TRBJ2-3 | . | TRBV5-1 | TGCGCCAGCAGAGGGCTGGCGGGAGGTTTCACAGATACGCAGTATTTT | CASRGLAGGFTDTQYF
. | TRBJ2-2 | . | TRBV20-1 | TGCAGTGCTAGAGACCTACAGAACACCGGGGAGCTGTTTTTT | CSARDLQNTGELFF
. | TRBJ1-3 | few | TRBV13 | TGTGCCAGCAGCGGTTCGGGGGCTAGGGGAAACACCATATATTTT | CASSGSGARGNTIYF
TRBD1 | TRBJ1-1 | . | TRBV30 | TGTGCCTGGAGTTACACACAGGGGAGCACTGAAGCTTTCTTT | CAWSYTQGSTEAFF
TRBD1 | TRBJ1-5 | . | TRBV6-1 | TGTGCCAGCAGCCGGACAGGGGCCCGAAGCAATCAGCCCCAGCATTTT | CASSRTGARSNQPQHF
TRBD2 | TRBJ2-5 | . | TRBV25-1 | TGTGCCAGCAGTGCTGTTAGCGGGGAACAAGAGACCCAGTACTTC | CASSAVSGEQETQYF
. | TRBJ1-1 | many | TRBV2 | TGTGCCAGCAGTACGACCATGAACACTGAAGCTTTCTTT | CASSTTMNTEAFF